Given below is one T cell receptor beta chain in context. Its antigen is not identified. The Oncomine TCR Beta short-read assay was applied to DNA of cultured CD4+ T cells. Scientists extracted genomic DNA from CD4+ T cells grown in culture. TCRdb analysed the PCR reads with MiXCR anew, one entry per CDR3 protein. Of about 14,000 distinct CDR3 sequences listed, roughly 53% were seen once; the top ten hold about 14%. The data were obtained in a study of vaccination and CD4 T cells after COVID-19. Study context: Timing of post-vaccine sample collection was a median about 79 days after dose two, with a range of 14 to 241. Each of the control cultures got a CEFX pool, an HIV-1 Nef pool, or no peptide.

Findings and limits, study-wide: A comparatively limited set of convalescent patients was examined, with no early post-infection timepoints.

Germline CDR1 and CDR2: SNHLY and FYNNEI. The V end was cut by 9 bases, the J end by 5 bases, with 17 bases between. The CDR3 length is 14 residues. Indicated treatment: roughly ten-day PBMC culture with coronavirus spike peptide pools or control peptides (ViraFEST assay). Sequencing was done on a sample of CD4+ T cells from blood, cultured in vitro. This chain connects TRBV2 to TRBJ2-1; D might be TRBD2 (5 bases). This clonotype originated in a human donor who had recovered from COVID-19. The CDR3 sequence: CASLQQTLDNEQFF. CDR3 coding DNA: TGTGCCAGTCTACAACAGACACTAGACAATGAGCAGTTCTTC.